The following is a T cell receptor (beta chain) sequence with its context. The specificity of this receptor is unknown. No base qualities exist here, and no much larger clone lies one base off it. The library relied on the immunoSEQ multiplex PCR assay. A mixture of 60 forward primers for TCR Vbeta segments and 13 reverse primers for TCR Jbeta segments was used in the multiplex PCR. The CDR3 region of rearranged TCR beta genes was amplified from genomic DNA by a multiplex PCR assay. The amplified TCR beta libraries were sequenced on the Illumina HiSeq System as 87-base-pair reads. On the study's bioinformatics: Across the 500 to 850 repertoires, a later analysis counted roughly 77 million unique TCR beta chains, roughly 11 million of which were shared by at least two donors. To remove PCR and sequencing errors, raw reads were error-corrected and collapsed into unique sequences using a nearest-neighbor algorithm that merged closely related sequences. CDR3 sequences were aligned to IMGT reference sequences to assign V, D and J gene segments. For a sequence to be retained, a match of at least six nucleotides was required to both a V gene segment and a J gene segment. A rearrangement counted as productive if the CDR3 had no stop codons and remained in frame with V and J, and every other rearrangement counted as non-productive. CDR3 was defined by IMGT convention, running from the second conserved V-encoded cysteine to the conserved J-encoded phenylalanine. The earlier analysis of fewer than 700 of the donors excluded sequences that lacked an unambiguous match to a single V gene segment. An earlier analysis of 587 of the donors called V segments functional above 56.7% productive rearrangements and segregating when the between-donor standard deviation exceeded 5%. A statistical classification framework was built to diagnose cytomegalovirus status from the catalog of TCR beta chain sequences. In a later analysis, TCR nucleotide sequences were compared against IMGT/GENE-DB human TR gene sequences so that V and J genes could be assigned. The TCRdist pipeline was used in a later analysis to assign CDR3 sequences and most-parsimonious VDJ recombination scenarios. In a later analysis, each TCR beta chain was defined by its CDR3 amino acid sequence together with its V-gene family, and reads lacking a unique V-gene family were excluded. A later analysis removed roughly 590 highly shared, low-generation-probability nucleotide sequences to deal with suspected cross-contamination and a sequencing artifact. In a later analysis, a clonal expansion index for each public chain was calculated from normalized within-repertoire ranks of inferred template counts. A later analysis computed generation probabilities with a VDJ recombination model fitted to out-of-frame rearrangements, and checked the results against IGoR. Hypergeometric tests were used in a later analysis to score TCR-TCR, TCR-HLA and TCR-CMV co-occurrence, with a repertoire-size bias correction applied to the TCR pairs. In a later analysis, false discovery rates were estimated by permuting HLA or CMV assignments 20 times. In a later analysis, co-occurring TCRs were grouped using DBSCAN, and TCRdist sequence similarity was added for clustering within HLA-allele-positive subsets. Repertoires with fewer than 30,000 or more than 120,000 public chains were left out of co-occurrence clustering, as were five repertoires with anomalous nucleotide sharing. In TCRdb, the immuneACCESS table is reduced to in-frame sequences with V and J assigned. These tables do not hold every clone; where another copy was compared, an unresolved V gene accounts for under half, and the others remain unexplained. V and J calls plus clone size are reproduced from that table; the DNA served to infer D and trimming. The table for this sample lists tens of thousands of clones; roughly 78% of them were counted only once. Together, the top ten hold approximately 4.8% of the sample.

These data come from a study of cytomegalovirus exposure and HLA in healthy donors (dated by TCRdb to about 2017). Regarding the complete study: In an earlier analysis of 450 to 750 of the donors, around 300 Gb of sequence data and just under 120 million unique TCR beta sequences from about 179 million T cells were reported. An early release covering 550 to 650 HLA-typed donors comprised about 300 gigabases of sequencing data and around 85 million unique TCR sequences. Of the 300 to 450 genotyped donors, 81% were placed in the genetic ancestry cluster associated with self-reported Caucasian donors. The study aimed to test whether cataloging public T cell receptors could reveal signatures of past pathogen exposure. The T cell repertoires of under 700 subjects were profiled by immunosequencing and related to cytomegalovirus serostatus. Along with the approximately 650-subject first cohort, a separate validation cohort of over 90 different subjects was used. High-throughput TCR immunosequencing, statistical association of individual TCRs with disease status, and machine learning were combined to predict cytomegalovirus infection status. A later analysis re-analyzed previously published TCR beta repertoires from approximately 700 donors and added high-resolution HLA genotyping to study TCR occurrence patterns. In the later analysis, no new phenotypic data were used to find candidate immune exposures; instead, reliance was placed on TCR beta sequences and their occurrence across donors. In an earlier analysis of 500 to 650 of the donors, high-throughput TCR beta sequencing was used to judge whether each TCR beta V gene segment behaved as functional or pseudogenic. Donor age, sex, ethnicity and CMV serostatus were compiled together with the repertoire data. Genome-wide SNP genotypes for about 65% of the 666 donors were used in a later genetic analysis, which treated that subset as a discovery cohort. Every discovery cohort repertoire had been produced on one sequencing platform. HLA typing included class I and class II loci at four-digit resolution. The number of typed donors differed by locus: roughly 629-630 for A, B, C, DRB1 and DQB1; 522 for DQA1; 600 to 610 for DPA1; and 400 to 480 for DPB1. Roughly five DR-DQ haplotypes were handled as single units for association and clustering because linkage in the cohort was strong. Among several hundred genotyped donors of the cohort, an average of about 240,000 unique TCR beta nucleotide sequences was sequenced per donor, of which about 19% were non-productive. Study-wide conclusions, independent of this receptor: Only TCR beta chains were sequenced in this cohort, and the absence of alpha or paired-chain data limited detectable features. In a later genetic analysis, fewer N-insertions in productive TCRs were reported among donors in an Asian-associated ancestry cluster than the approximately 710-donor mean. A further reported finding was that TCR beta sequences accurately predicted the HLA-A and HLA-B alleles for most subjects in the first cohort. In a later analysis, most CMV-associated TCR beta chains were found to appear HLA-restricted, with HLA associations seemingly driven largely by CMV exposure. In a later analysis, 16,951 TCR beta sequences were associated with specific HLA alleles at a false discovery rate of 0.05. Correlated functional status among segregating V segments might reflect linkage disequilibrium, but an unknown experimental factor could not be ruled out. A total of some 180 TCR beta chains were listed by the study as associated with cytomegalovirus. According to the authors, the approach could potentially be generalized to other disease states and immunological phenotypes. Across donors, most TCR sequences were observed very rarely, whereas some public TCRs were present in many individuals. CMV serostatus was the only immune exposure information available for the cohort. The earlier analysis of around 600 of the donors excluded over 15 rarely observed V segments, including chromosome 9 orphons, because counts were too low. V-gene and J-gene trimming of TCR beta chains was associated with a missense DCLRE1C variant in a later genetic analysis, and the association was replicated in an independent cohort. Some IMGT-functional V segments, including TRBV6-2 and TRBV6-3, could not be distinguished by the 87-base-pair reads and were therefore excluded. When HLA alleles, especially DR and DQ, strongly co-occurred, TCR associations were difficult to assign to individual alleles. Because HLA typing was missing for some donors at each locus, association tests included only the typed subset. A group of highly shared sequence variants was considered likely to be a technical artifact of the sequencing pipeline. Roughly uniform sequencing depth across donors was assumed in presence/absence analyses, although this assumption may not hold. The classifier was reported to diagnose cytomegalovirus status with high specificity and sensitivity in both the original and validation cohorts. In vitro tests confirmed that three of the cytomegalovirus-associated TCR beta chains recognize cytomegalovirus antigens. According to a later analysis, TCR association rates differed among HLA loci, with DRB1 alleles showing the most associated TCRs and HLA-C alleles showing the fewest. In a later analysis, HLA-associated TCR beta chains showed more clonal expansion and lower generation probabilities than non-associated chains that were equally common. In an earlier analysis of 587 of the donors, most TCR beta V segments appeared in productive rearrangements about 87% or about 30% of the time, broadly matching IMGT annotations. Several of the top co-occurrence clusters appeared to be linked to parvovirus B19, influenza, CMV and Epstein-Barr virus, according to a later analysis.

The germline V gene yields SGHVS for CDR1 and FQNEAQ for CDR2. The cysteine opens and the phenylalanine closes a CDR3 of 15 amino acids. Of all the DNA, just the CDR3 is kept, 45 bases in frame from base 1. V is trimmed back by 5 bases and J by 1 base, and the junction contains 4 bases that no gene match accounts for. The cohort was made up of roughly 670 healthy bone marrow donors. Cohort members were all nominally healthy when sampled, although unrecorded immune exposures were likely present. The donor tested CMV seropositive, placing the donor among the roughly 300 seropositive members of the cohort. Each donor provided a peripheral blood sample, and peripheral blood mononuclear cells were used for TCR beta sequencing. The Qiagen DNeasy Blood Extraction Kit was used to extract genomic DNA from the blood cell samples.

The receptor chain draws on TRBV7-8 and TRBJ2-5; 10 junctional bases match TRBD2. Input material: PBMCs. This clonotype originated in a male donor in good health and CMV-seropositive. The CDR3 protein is CASSLSGGVQETQYF. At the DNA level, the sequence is TGTGCCAGCAGCCTCAGCGGGGGGGTCCAAGAGACCCAGTACTTC.